The clone carrying this T cell receptor beta chain was counted many times. What it binds is unknown. Amplified TCR beta CDR3 regions came from RNA transcripts. HTBI primers were employed in a first-round RT-PCR of the TCR CDR3. A single record per CDR3 protein comes from TCRdb applying MiXCR to the multiplex PCR reads. The table lists hundreds of thousands of distinct CDR3 sequences, about 19% of them singletons. This specimen belongs to a study of T cells in Graves' hyperthyroidism and ophthalmopathy. Points from the study as a whole: Blood also contained most expanded thyroid clonotypes above 0.001. Ophthalmopathy onset followed model prediction by a median roughly 6.5 months.

The CDR3 has 15 residues. The germline gives CDR1 DFQATT, CDR2 SNEGSKA (reference sequence). V lost 0 bases to trimming and J lost 3 bases, with 14 bases between them. Patients with uncontrolled infections, other autoimmune diseases, pregnancy or lactation were excluded. The authors obtained PBMCs from more than 9.5 ml of fresh peripheral blood. Sequenced: blood. The chain links TRBV20-1 to TRBJ1-1, with a possible D match to TRBD1 (5 bases). The receptor comes from a woman aged 18-29 years with Graves' hyperthyroidism. The CDR3 loop reads CSARDPRQRDTEAFF. The CDR3 DNA is TGCAGTGCTAGAGACCCTCGACAGAGAGACACTGAAGCTTTCTTT.